These T cell receptor beta chains were read from a single sample in a study of response to subunit inactivated influenza vaccine. Via MiXCR, TCRdb re-called the RT-PCR reads, giving one row per CDR3 protein. The table shows around 480,000 distinct CDR3 sequences, with about 10% occurring only once. Sample: PBMCs from blood, taken roughly 48 days after vaccination. The receptors come from a man over 45 who received an inactivated influenza vaccine. Each CDR3 is given without its conserved first and last residue.

CDR3aa	v_gene	j_gene
ATTGGPKGETQY	TRBV10-3	TRBJ2-5
SAQIQANQPQH	TRBV20-1	TRBJ1-5
ASSLTRQPTEAF	TRBV5-1	TRBJ1-1
ASSYRDPTDTQY	TRBV6-2/TRBV6-3	TRBJ2-3
ASSPFHDDRGPYEQY	TRBV18	TRBJ2-7
ASSQTGARQETQY	TRBV28	TRBJ2-5
ASSITGTGDGYT	TRBV3-1	TRBJ1-2
ASTFRTWGARETQY	TRBV7-8	TRBJ2-5
SAAGTGGAKTQY	TRBV20-1	TRBJ2-5
ASSQDPAGVFQGTQY	TRBV4-3	TRBJ2-5
ASSLSWSTGNTIY	TRBV7-2	TRBJ1-3
ASSETGTRTIETQY	TRBV4-2	TRBJ2-5
ASSDASNRLNEQF	TRBV6-2/TRBV6-3	TRBJ2-1
SARRARLGRTYEQY	TRBV20-1	TRBJ2-7
ASVGGAHSATDTQY	TRBV9	TRBJ2-3